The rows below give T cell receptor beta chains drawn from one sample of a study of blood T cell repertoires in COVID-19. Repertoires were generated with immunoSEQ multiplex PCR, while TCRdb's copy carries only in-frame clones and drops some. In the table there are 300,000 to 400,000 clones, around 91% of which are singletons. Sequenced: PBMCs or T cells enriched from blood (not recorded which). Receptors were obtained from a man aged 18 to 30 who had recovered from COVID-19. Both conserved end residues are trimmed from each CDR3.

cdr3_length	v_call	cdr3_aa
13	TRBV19	ASSISGLSNQPQH
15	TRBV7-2	ASSLVVGGTANSPLH
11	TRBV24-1	ATSDSDRGEAF
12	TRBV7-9	ASSPGLGSETQY
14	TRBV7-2	ASSLAGGTGLGKLF
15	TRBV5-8	ASSFGGTSSGANVLT
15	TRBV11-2	ASSSNLQILNTGELF
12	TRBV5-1	ASSLGAGGNTIY
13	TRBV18	ASSLDIVSGNTIY
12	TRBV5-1	ASTDRTGTGELF
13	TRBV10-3	AISEATGGENGYT
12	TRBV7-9	ASSPRTGGEKLF
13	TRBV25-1	ASSESGTALYGYT
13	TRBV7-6	ASSQLTAGANVLT
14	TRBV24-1	ATSDPGLADTDTQY
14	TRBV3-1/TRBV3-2	ASSQGLAGGPETQY
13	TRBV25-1	ASSATGLLDYGYT
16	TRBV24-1	ATSDPHLGQLMNTEAF
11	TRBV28	ASSLLNNQPQH
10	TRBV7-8	ASSPGGDTQY
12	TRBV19	ASSLTGTAYEQY
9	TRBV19	ASGATVGYT